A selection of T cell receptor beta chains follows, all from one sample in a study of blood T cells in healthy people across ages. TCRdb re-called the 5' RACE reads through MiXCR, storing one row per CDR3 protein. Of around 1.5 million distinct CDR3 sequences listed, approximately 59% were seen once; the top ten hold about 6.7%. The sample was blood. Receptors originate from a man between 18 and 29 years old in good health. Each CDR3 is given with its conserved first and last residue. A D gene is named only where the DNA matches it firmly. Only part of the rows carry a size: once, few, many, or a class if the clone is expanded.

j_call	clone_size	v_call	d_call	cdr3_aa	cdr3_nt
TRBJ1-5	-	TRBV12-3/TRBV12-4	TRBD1	CASSLITGARSQPQHF	TGTGCCAGCAGTTTAATAACAGGGGCGCGGAGTCAGCCCCAGCATTTT
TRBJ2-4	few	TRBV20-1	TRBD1	CSAKGTALAKNIQYF	TGCAGTGCTAAGGGGACAGCATTAGCCAAAAACATTCAGTACTTC
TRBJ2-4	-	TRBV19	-	CASRSTGLDRDIQYF	TGTGCCAGTAGATCTACGGGACTGGACCGGGACATTCAGTACTTC
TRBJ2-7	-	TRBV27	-	CASSLTRPFYEQYF	TGTGCCAGCAGTTTAACTAGACCGTTCTACGAGCAGTACTTC
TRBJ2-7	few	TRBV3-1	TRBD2	CASSQVREVYLYEQYF	TGTGCCAGCAGCCAAGTGCGGGAGGTCTACCTCTACGAGCAGTACTTC
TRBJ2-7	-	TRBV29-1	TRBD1	CSVQYTGGEQYF	TGCAGCGTTCAATACACAGGGGGCGAGCAGTACTTC
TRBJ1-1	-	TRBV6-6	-	CASSYYNSNTEAFF	TGTGCCAGCAGTTACTATAACTCTAACACTGAAGCTTTCTTT
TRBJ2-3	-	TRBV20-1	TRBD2	CSARSGLGGSDTQYF	TGCAGTGCTAGATCGGGACTAGGAGGATCAGATACGCAGTATTTT
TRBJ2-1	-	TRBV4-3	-	CASSQDFGNNEQFF	TGCGCCAGCAGCCAAGATTTTGGAAACAATGAGCAGTTCTTC
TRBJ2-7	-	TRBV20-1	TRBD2	CSASRASGIYEQYF	TGCAGTGCTAGCAGGGCTAGCGGGATTTACGAGCAGTACTTC
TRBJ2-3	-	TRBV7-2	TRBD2	CASSLLAGGREDTQYF	TGTGCCAGCAGCTTACTAGCGGGGGGGCGAGAAGATACGCAGTATTTT
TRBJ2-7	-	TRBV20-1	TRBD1	CSAGDRPASSYEQYF	TGCAGTGCTGGGGACAGACCGGCGAGCTCCTACGAGCAGTACTTC
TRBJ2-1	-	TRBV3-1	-	CASSQLPSGYYNEQFF	TGTGCCAGCAGCCAACTCCCGAGCGGATACTACAATGAGCAGTTCTTC
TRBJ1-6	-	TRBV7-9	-	CSSSGVGSYNSPLHF	TGTTCCAGCAGCGGGGTCGGCTCCTATAATTCACCCCTCCACTTT
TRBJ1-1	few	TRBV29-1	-	CSVVQLAIGDTEAFF	TGCAGCGTGGTTCAACTCGCGATTGGTGACACTGAAGCTTTCTTT
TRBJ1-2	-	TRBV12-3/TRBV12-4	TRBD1	CASTGRDRVNYGYTF	TGTGCCAGCACCGGCCGGGACAGAGTCAACTATGGCTACACCTTC
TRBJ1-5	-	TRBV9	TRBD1	CASSVDQQGNQPQHF	TGTGCCAGCAGCGTAGATCAACAGGGGAATCAGCCCCAGCATTTT
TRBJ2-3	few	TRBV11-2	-	CASSRWAGETDTQYF	TGTGCCAGCAGTCGATGGGCGGGTGAGACAGATACGCAGTATTTT
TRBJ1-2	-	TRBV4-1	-	CASSRPGSGYGYTF	TGCGCCAGCAGCCGTCCAGGTTCGGGATATGGCTACACCTTC
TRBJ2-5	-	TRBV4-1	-	CASSQARRETQYF	TGCGCCAGCAGCCAAGCTAGGAGAGAGACCCAGTACTTC
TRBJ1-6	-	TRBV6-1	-	CASSLQWGGDRLYSPLHF	TGTGCCAGCAGTCTTCAGTGGGGAGGGGACCGACTTTATTCACCCCTCCACTTT
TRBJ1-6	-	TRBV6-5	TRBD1	CASSYRDRGLPLHF	TGTGCCAGCAGTTACCGGGACAGGGGACTACCCCTCCACTTT
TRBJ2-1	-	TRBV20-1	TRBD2	CSARTTSGGSSLSSYNEQFF	TGCAGTGCTAGAACGACTAGCGGGGGTTCTTCACTGAGCTCCTACAATGAGCAGTTCTTC
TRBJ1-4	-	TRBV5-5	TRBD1	CASSSRQGPNEKLFF	TGTGCCAGCAGCTCCAGACAGGGGCCTAATGAAAAACTGTTTTTT
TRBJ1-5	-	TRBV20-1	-	CSASWTTSNQPQHF	TGCAGTGCCAGTTGGACGACTAGTAATCAGCCCCAGCATTTT
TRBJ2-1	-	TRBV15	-	CATSRDGQGVGKQFF	TGTGCCACCAGCAGAGATGGCCAAGGGGTGGGAAAGCAGTTCTTC
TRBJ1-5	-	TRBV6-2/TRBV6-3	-	CASKAGFWNQPQHF	TGTGCCAGCAAGGCAGGTTTTTGGAATCAGCCCCAGCATTTT
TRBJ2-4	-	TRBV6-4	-	CASPSRGKNIQYF	TGTGCCAGCCCTTCGAGGGGAAAAAACATTCAGTACTTC
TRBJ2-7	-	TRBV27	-	CASSSGHIEQYF	TGTGCCAGCAGTTCCGGACACATAGAGCAGTACTTC